Included here is one T cell receptor (beta chain) sequence, with context. The antigen is undetermined. The data belong to a study of CD8 T cells in ankylosing spondylitis. MiXCR, applied by TCRdb to the 5' RACE reads, yields one record per CDR3 protein. The sample includes 310,000 or so distinct CDR3 sequences, 20% of them seen just once. Findings and limits, study-wide: In ankylosing spondylitis patients, matched synovial fluid reportedly showed significant enrichment of disease-linked clones.

CDR3 length: 15 residues. Germline loops: CDR1 MNHNS, CDR2 SASEGT. V was trimmed by 7 bases and J by 4 bases, leaving 17 bases between them. This chain uses TRBV6-1 with TRBJ2-1; a weak D match, TRBD2 (5 bases). Material: blood, either unsorted or a sorted T cell fraction (not recorded which). This TCR derives from a male donor with ankylosing spondylitis or in good health (not recorded which). The CDR3 spells CASTKQKGGYNEQFF. CDR3 DNA sequence: TGTGCCAGCACCAAACAGAAAGGCGGGTACAATGAGCAGTTCTTC.